These 25 T cell receptor beta chains originate from one sample sequenced in a study of molecular identifiers for immune sequencing clone quantification. TCRdb re-called the PCR reads through MiXCR, storing one row per CDR3 protein. The sample lists over 600,000 distinct CDR3 sequences; 15% to 20% were seen once. The sequencing input was naive CD8+ T cells from blood, with Jurkat cell RNA spiked in. As for subset: FACS-sorted CD8+CD4-CCR7+CD45RA+ naive T cells. Every receptor here comes from a human donor in good health. Some libraries in this study had Jurkat cell RNA spiked in.

The chain couples TRBV28 to TRBJ2-7, with TRBD1 matching 9 bases. This CDR3 comprises 15 residues. Germline CDR1 MDHEN, CDR2 SYDVKM. J gave up 4 bases and V 4 bases, and 8 bases lay outside the gene matches. The CDR3 spells CASSSSGTGMYEQYF. The CDR3 DNA is TGTGCCAGCAGTTCCTCCGGGACAGGGATGTACGAGCAGTACTTC.

About this clonotype itself: With a much larger clone just one base away, this may be a read error. Without the conserved terminal phenylalanine or tryptophan, this CDR3 likely stems from a read error. V and J are TRBV27 and TRBJ1-4; D remains ambiguous. The CDR3 contains 13 residues. Per the germline V gene, CDR1 is MNHEY and CDR2 is SMNVEV (reference sequence). The V end lost 6 bases, the J end lost 8 bases, and 13 bases lay between the germline ends. Here the CDR3 reads CASRARMAEKLFL. For the CDR3, the DNA is TGTGCCAGCAGGGCCAGGATGGCGGAAAAACTGTTTCTT.

About this clonotype: This may come from a read error, since a much larger clone is one base off. In this CDR3 the conserved last residue, phenylalanine or tryptophan, is missing, so a read error is likely. V gene TRBV12-3 or TRBV12-4 combines with J gene TRBJ1-1; TRBD1 matches at 8 bases. The CDR3 sequence is 14 residues long. V gave up 5 bases and J gave up 6 bases; unmatched junction bases: 8. The CDR3 DNA is TGTGCCAGCAGTGAGACAGGGGTTTTGGCTGAAGCTTTCCTT. The encoded protein is CASSETGVLAEAFL.

V usage is TRBV27 and J usage is TRBJ1-1, with a possible D match to TRBD1 (5 bases). The ends were cut back, 4 bases at V and 6 bases at J, with 6 bases in the middle. The CDR3 runs 11 residues. CDR1 is MNHEY, CDR2 SMNVEV, per germline (reference sequence). CDR3 nucleotides: TGTGCCAGCAGTTGGGGCCCTGAAGCTTTCTTT. Protein product: CASSWGPEAFF.

This clonotype came up many times. The J gene is TRBJ1-3, the V gene TRBV2, with TRBD1 identical over 10 bases. CDR1 is SNHLY, CDR2 FYNNEI, per germline. The CDR3 contains 15 residues. Losses at the gene ends were 10 bases for V and 3 bases for J; bases not matched to a gene: 9. The CDR3 region is CATTLDRGNGNTIYF. Here the CDR3 DNA reads TGTGCCACCACTCTGGACAGGGGGAATGGAAACACCATATATTTT.

This chain joins TRBV6-5 and TRBJ2-7; 13 bases map to TRBD2. Trimming at V came to 0 bases and at J to 5 bases, leaving 16 bases not matched to a gene. The CDR3 is made up of 20 amino acids. Per the germline V gene, CDR1 is MNHEY and CDR2 is SVGAGI. The CDR3, as DNA: TGTGCCAGCAGTTACTCGATTGGCACAGAGGGACTAGCGGGATTCGACGAGCAGTACTTC. Protein: CASSYSIGTEGLAGFDEQYF.

This clonotype appeared many times. The V gene is TRBV3-1, the J gene TRBJ1-1; the D is unclear. The CDR3 extends over 12 amino acids. The V end was cut by 1 base, the J end by 5 bases, with 5 bases between. Germline V gene data show CDR1 as LGHDT and CDR2 as YNNKEL (reference sequence). This chain's CDR3 is CASSQGETEAFF. In DNA, the CDR3 is TGTGCCAGCAGCCAAGGCGAGACTGAAGCTTTCTTT.

This clonotype was seen repeatedly, ten times or more. This sequence joins TRBV18 and TRBJ2-2, with D unclear. This CDR3 has 15 residues. CDR1 is KGHSH and CDR2 is LQKENI in the germline V gene. Trimming left V 0 bases short and J 8 bases short, with 13 bases between. The CDR3 nucleotides read TGTGCCAGCTCACCACCAATCGCACCGGCGGGGGAGCTGTTTTTT. Amino acid sequence: CASSPPIAPAGELFF.

The V gene is TRBV15, the J gene TRBJ1-1, with 7 bases aligning to TRBD1. Trimming at V came to 3 bases and at J to 7 bases, leaving 2 bases not matched to a gene. CDR1 is LNHNV and CDR2 is YYDKDF in the germline V gene (reference sequence). The CDR3 has 12 residues. CDR3 in amino acids: CATSRDRFEAFF. The CDR3 DNA is TGTGCCACCAGCAGGGACAGGTTTGAAGCTTTCTTT. Complete variable domain (other parts from reference TRBV15 and TRBJ1-1): DAMVIQNPRYQVTQFGKPVTLSCSQTLNHNVMYWYQQKSSQAPKLLFHYYDKDFNNEADTPDNFQSRRPNTSFCFLDIRSPGLGDTAMYLCATSRDRFEAFFGQGTRLTVV.

A remark on this clonotype: The conserved closing phenylalanine or tryptophan is absent in this CDR3, likely reflecting a read error. The chain carries TRBV19 and TRBJ2-7; tentatively, D is TRBD2 (6 bases). V was trimmed by 0 bases and J by 3 bases, leaving 12 bases between them. The germline V gene encodes CDR1 LNHDA and CDR2 SQIVND (reference sequence). This CDR3 spans 15 amino acids. The CDR3 DNA follows: TGTGCCAGTAGTATAGATACTAGCAGATACTACGAGCAGTACTTG. Its translation: CASSIDTSRYYEQYL.

This clonotype came up many times. Here the CDR3 DNA reads TGCGCCAGCAGCTTGGTGGGCGGGGGTTTCTCCTACGAGCAGTACTTC. This sequence encodes CASSLVGGGFSYEQYF. The chain employs TRBV5-1 and TRBJ2-7, with TRBD2 matching over 7 bases. Germline lookup yields CDR1 SGHRS and CDR2 YFSETQ. With V trimmed by 0 bases and J by 0 bases, 6 bases remained unmatched. This CDR3 contains 16 residues.

The rearrangement links TRBV5-3 to TRBJ1-1; a weak D match, TRBD1 (5 bases). TRBV5-3 is recorded as an ORF, its role being uncertain. The CDR3 is made up of 14 amino acids. DNA for the CDR3: TGTGTCAGCAGCTTAGGACACACGAACACTGAAGCTTTCTTT. It codes for CVSSLGHTNTEAFF.

This clonotype was seen a few times. Here the CDR3 DNA reads TGTGCCAGTAGTATGGCTAGCGGGGTGGAGACCCAGTACTTC. The encoded protein is CASSMASGVETQYF. The chain uses TRBV19 and TRBJ2-5; the match to TRBD2 covers 9 bases. Germline assignment: CDR1 LNHDA and CDR2 SQIVND (reference sequence). This CDR3 region has 14 residues. The V and J ends lost 3 bases and 5 bases, in that order; junction bases with no gene match: 4.

V usage is TRBV19 and J usage is TRBJ1-1; a possible D gene is TRBD1 (5 bases). Germline V gives CDR1 LNHDA, CDR2 SQIVND (reference sequence). The CDR3 runs to 11 residues. Trimming took off 5 bases at V and 9 bases at J, with 10 bases between the two ends. The CDR3 DNA follows: TGTGCCAGTAGTTGGGGGACTAAAGCTTTCTTT. Its translation: CASSWGTKAFF. Based on the CDR3 plus reference TRBV19 and TRBJ1-1, the full variable domain is DGGITQSPKYLFRKEGQNVTLSCEQNLNHDAMYWYRQDPGQGLRLIYYSQIVNDFQKGDIAEGYSVSREKKESFPLTVTSAQKNPTAFYLCASSWGTKAFFGQGTRLTVV.

This clonotype has a count of ten or more. The J gene is TRBJ1-2, the V gene TRBV28; 9 positions agree with TRBD1. The CDR3 contains 16 residues. Germline trimming cut 4 bases from V and 4 bases from J; bases unmatched to any gene: 10. The germline CDR1 and CDR2 sequences are MDHEN and SYDVKM. CDR3 sequence reads: CASSSLNRGQGYGYTF. CDR3 bases: TGTGCCAGCAGTTCCTTGAACAGGGGGCAGGGCTATGGCTACACCTTC.

V is TRBV5-8 and J is TRBJ2-5, with a possible D match to TRBD1 (6 bases). This CDR3 is built from 17 residues. The germline V and J ends were trimmed by 4 bases and 1 base, with 20 bases remaining between them. CDR1 and CDR2 from the germline V gene are SGHTS and YDEGEE. Here the CDR3 DNA reads TGTGCCAGCAGCCCCGGGCAGGGGACGGTCGTCCAAGAGACCCAGTACTTC. Residues: CASSPGQGTVVQETQYF.

This clonotype was seen many times. The chain carries TRBV18 and TRBJ2-3, with D perhaps matching TRBD1 (6 bases). Deletions cut 6 bases from V and 2 bases from J, with 12 bases between. In germline, CDR1 is KGHSH, CDR2 LQKENI. The CDR3 runs to 14 residues. CDR3 sequence: CASSRRDNTDTQYF. CDR3 sequence (DNA): TGTGCCAGCTCCCGACGGGACAACACAGATACGCAGTATTTT.

The chain employs TRBV6-1 and TRBJ1-1, with D possibly matching TRBD1 (5 bases). V was pared by 10 bases and J by 7 bases, with 22 bases between. This CDR3 comprises 14 residues. Germline CDR1 and CDR2: MNHNS and SASEGT. The CDR3 is CAISVYKGQVEAFF. As DNA, the CDR3 is TGTGCCATCAGCGTATACAAGGGGCAGGTTGAAGCTTTCTTT.

Regarding this clonotype: This may come from a read error, since a much larger clone is one base off. The chain carries TRBV3-1 and TRBJ1-1; D perhaps matches TRBD1 (6 bases). This CDR3 is built from 16 residues. The germline V gene has CDR1 LGHDT and CDR2 YNNKEL (reference sequence). The CDR3 protein is CASSQVGDKMNTEVFF. The CDR3 DNA sequence: TGTGCCAGCAGCCAAGTTGGGGACAAAATGAACACTGAAGTTTTCTTT.

This clonotype was picked up many times. The chain uses TRBV9 and TRBJ2-7; D gene uncertain. Germline V gives CDR1 SGDLS, CDR2 YYNGEE. V shed 0 bases and J shed 0 bases, with 10 bases lying between them. This CDR3 is 15 amino acids long. CDR3 in DNA: TGTGCCAGCAGCGTAGATGGGTTAAGCTCCTACGAGCAGTACTTC. This encodes CASSVDGLSSYEQYF. Looking up the rest from reference TRBV9 and TRBJ2-7 gives the full variable domain: DSGVTQTPKHLITATGQRVTLRCSPRSGDLSVYWYQQSLDQGLQFLIQYYNGEERAKGNILERFSAQQFPDLHSELNLSSLELGDSALYFCASSVDGLSSYEQYFGPGTRLTVT.

A note on this clonotype: This may be a read error, as it is one base from a much larger clone. This chain connects TRBV7-8 to TRBJ2-3, with TRBD2 matching 10 bases. The germline V gene encodes CDR1 SGHVS and CDR2 FQNEAQ. The CDR3 totals 20 residues. The DNA for the CDR3 is TGTGCCAGCGGCTTAGGTGTTAGCGGGGGGTATAACCCTAGCACAGATACGCAGTATTTT. Translating it yields CASGLGVSGGYNPSTDTQYF.

In this sample, this clonotype turned up once. V is TRBV5-1 and J is TRBJ2-5, with 9 bases fitting TRBD1. The CDR3 totals 18 residues. Trimming removed 5 bases from V and 4 bases from J; junction bases left unmatched: 18. CDR1 and CDR2 from the germline V gene are SGHRS and YFSETQ. The CDR3: CASSQDRGIPLYRETQYF. CDR3 coding DNA: TGCGCCAGCAGTCAAGACAGGGGGATACCCCTGTACCGAGAGACCCAGTACTTC.

On this clonotype itself: A read error may be the cause here, since a much bigger clone is one base away. The J gene is TRBJ1-1, the V gene TRBV21-1. TRBV21-1 is described as a pseudogene. This CDR3 contains 18 residues. The CDR3 loop is CASSRVCGKYSKNTEAFF. The CDR3 coding sequence is TGTGCCAGCAGCAGAGTGTGCGGGAAATACAGCAAGAACACTGAAGCTTTCTTT.

There are a few counts of this clonotype. The V and J genes are TRBV6-2 or TRBV6-3 and TRBJ2-5; perhaps TRBD2 as D (6 bases). Trimming took 2 bases from V and 3 from J, leaving 13 bases between them. Germline lookup yields CDR1 MNHEY and CDR2 SVGEGT. The CDR3 sequence is 15 residues long. For the CDR3, the DNA is TGTGCCAGCAGTTACACGGACTACTCGGAAGAGACCCAGTACTTC. Its protein is CASSYTDYSEETQYF.

This clonotype was seen ten or more times. The chain recombines TRBV20-1 with TRBJ2-7, with 8 bases aligning to TRBD2. This CDR3 is 13 amino acids long. Trimming cost V 2 bases and J 5 bases; bases outside gene matches: 5. CDR1 is DFQATT and CDR2 is SNEGSKA in the germline V gene (reference sequence). Written as DNA, the CDR3 is TGCAGTGCTAGATGGTTAGCGGGACACGAGCAGTACTTC. The encoded protein is CSARWLAGHEQYF.